This TCR beta chain is from a study of T-cell reconstitution after alpha-beta-depleted transplantation in children. Preparation of the TCRbeta library involved a method that used unique molecular identifiers. TCRdb reanalysed the PCR reads using MiXCR and keeps one entry per CDR3 protein. The table records approximately 490,000 distinct CDR3 sequences, roughly an eighth of them present only once. The CDR3 has 16 amino acids. CDR1 and CDR2 (germline): SGHTA, FQGNSA. V dropped 7 bases and J dropped 2 bases, with 20 bases sitting between them. This clonotype was recorded at least ten times. This TCR came from a human donor who donated a stem cell graft to a child with combined immunodeficiency. The rearrangement uses TRBV7-2 and TRBJ2-5; D may correspond to TRBD1 or TRBD2 (6 bases each). The input for sequencing was PBMCs from the stem cell graft donor, taken from the stem cell graft. CDR3 amino acids: CASTLRRGMGQETQYF. CDR3 nucleotides: TGTGCCAGCACCCTAAGGAGGGGGATGGGACAAGAGACCCAGTACTTC.